The next 8 T cell receptor beta chains were all read from a single sample in a study of CD8+ T cells in alopecia areata. The sequencing template was cDNA reverse transcribed from extracted RNA. This table comes from immunoSEQ multiplex PCR, and its TCRdb copy is limited to in-frame clones, with some not included. The sample consists of 150,000 to 200,000 clones, 50% to 75% of them appearing once. The material was CD4+ T cells sorted from blood, obtained at week 0. Receptors originate from a human donor with alopecia areata.

This clone was observed a few times. This rearrangement joins TRBV6-5 to TRBJ2-7, with TRBD2 as a possible D gene (5 bases). The germline V gene has CDR1 MNHEY and CDR2 SVGAGI. CDR3 size: 12 residues. V lost 4 bases to trimming and J lost 6 bases, with 10 bases between them. CDR3 nucleotide sequence: TGTGCCAGCAGTTTCAGAGGGTCCGAGCAGTACTTC. Encoded protein: CASSFRGSEQYF.

This sequence joins TRBV30 and TRBJ2-3; D possibly corresponds to TRBD1 (6 bases). V lost 1 base and J lost 1, with 12 bases in between. Germline assignment: CDR1 GTSNPN and CDR2 SVGIG (reference sequence). This CDR3 is 15 amino acids long. The CDR3 loop is CAWSGGQGGTDTQYF. CDR3 bases: TGTGCCTGGAGTGGGGGGCAGGGAGGCACAGATACGCAGTATTTT.

This rearrangement joins TRBV2 to TRBJ1-1, with D uncertain. The CDR3 has 13 residues. Trimming stripped 7 bases from V and 5 bases from J, with 14 bases between. CDR1 is SNHLY, CDR2 FYNNEI, per germline. The CDR3 DNA reads as TGTGCCAGCACCGAAGGGCCTCCTACTGAAGCTTTCTTT. It is translated as CASTEGPPTEAFF.

The V and J genes are TRBV6-1 and TRBJ2-2; D is tentatively TRBD1 or TRBD2 (6 bases each). CDR1 is MNHNS and CDR2 is SASEGT in the germline V gene. With 2 bases removed from V and 1 base from J, the gap between germline ends came to 17 bases. The CDR3 length is 18 residues. The CDR3 DNA reads TGTGCCAGCAGTGAACTATTACGGGGGCAGAAGAACACCGGGGAGCTGTTTTTT. Its protein product is CASSELLRGQKNTGELFF.

About this clone itself: A junction boundary mismatches the germline segment, possibly from a read error. The chain employs TRBV9 and TRBJ1-4, with 11 bases fitting TRBD1. In germline, CDR1 is SGDLS, CDR2 YYNGEE. The CDR3 has 14 residues. Here the CDR3 reads CASSRRTGGEGTVF. CDR3 nucleotides: TGTGCCAGCAGCAGGAGGACAGGGGGCGAGGGGACCGTTTTT.

V and J are TRBV30 and TRBJ1-5; 7 nucleotides align to TRBD1. The J segment lost 3 bases and the V segment lost 5 bases, leaving 7 bases of the junction unmatched. The CDR3 has 14 residues. Germline CDR1 GTSNPN, CDR2 SVGIG (reference sequence). The CDR3 here is CAWGGGTANQPQHF. CDR3 nucleotides: TGTGCCTGGGGTGGCGGGACAGCCAATCAGCCCCAGCATTTT. Looking up the rest from reference TRBV30 and TRBJ1-5 gives the full variable domain: SQTIHQWPATLVQPVGSPLSLECTVEGTSNPNLYWYRQAAGRGLQLLFYSVGIGQISSEVPQNLSASRPQDRQFILSSKKLLLSDSGFYLCAWGGGTANQPQHFGDGTRLSIL.

The J gene is TRBJ2-3, the V gene TRBV6-1; D gene ambiguous. The germline gives CDR1 MNHNS, CDR2 SASEGT. The CDR3 extends over 12 amino acids. Trimming removed 0 bases at V and 7 bases at J, with 5 bases between. The CDR3 DNA reads as TGTGCCAGCAGTGAAGCGGGGTATACGCAGTATTTT. Translation gives CASSEAGYTQYF.

J is TRBJ1-3 and V is TRBV29-1, with D unclear. CDR1 is SQVTM, CDR2 ANQGSEA, per germline. Trimming removed 5 bases at V and 2 bases at J, with 7 bases between. This CDR3 has 12 amino acids. The CDR3 here is CSVMAAGNTIYF. The DNA for the CDR3 is TGCAGCGTTATGGCAGCTGGAAACACCATATATTTT.